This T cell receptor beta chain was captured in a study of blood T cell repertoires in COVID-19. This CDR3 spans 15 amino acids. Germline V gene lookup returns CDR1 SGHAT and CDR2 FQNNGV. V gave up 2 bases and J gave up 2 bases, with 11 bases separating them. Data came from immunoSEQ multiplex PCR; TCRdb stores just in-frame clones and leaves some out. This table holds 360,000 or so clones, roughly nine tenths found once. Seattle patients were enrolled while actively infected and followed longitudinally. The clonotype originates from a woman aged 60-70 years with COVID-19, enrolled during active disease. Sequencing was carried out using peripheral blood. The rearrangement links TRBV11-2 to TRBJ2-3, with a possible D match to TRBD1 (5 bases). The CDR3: CASSLSGRLTDTQYF. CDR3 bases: TGTGCCAGCAGCTTATCAGGGCGGCTCACAGATACGCAGTATTTT. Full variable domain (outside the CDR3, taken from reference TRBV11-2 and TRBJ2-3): EAGVAQSPRYKIIEKRQSVAFWCNPISGHATLYWYQQILGQGPKLLIQFQNNGVVDDSQLPKDRFSAERLKGVDSTLKIQPAKLEDSAVYLCASSLSGRLTDTQYFGPGTRLTVL.